The rows below give T cell receptor beta chains drawn from one sample of a study of regulatory T cells in long-lasting Graves disease. TCRdb re-called the multiplex PCR reads through MiXCR, storing one row per CDR3 protein. The sample lists 440,000 or so distinct CDR3 sequences; 16% were seen once. This sample also appeared in a second study, on T cells in Graves' hyperthyroidism and ophthalmopathy.

Here the sequenced sample was peripheral blood mononuclear cells (PBMCs), taken at new diagnosis, from a patient treated with antithyroid drugs. Receptors were obtained from a woman in her twenties or thirties with Graves disease. CDR3s include the opening cysteine and the closing phenylalanine or tryptophan. The D gene is left open where the match is weak. The size entry is marked missing in some rows and otherwise reads once, few, many or a size class.

>16|TRBJ2-1|TRBV25-1|TRBD2|-
TGTGCCAGCAGTCATGCCGGGACTAGGGAGGGGAATGAGCAGTTCTTC
CASSHAGTREGNEQFF
>13|TRBJ1-1|TRBV5-1|-|many
TGTGCCAGCAGCTTGATAATGAACACTGAAGCTTTCTTT
CASSLIMNTEAFF
>13|TRBJ2-2|TRBV28|-|-
TGTGCCAGCGGAAGCCTAGTCACCGGGGAGCTGTTTTTT
CASGSLVTGELFF
>13|TRBJ2-5|TRBV30|TRBD1|many
TGTGCCTGGACGGGGACAGGAGGAGAGACCCAGTACTTC
CAWTGTGGETQYF
>15|TRBJ2-1|TRBV7-8|TRBD2|many
TGTGCCAGCAGAGGTAGCGGGAGGGAATACAATGAGCAGTTCTTC
CASRGSGREYNEQFF
>14|TRBJ2-5|TRBV13|TRBD2|many
TGTGCCAGCAGCTTAATGGCGGGGGAGGAGACCCAGTACTTC
CASSLMAGEETQYF
>16|TRBJ2-2|TRBV25-1|TRBD1|many
TGTGCCAGCAGTGTGGGACAGGCTATGAACACCGGGGAGCTGTTTTTT
CASSVGQAMNTGELFF
>15|TRBJ2-1|TRBV5-5|-|once
TGTGCCAGCAGCTTTACCTACATCTCCTACAATGAGCAGTTCTTC
CASSFTYISYNEQFF
>14|TRBJ1-4|TRBV7-8|-|many
TGTGCCAGCAGCCACCGGGACCGTAATGAAAAACTGTTTTTT
CASSHRDRNEKLFF
>15|TRBJ2-7|TRBV5-6|TRBD2|-
TGTGCCAGCAGCTTGGCGAGGACTAGCGGGAATGAGCAGTACTTC
CASSLARTSGNEQYF
>12|TRBJ1-1|TRBV11-2|-|-
TGTACCAGCAGCCCTCCAGGGCGTGAAGCTTTCTTT
CTSSPPGREAFF
>16|TRBJ1-4|TRBV3-1|-|many
TGTGCCAGCAGCCGGCGGTATACCGCAACTAATGAAAAACTGTTTTTT
CASSRRYTATNEKLFF
>14|TRBJ2-3|TRBV7-2|-|many
TGTGCCAGCACCCCCGAACCAGGGCCTTATACGCAGTATTTT
CASTPEPGPYTQYF
>14|TRBJ2-7|TRBV7-9|-|many
TGTGCCAGCAGCAAAACGGACAGCCACTACGAGCAGTACTTC
CASSKTDSHYEQYF
>17|TRBJ1-2|TRBV6-2/TRBV6-3|-|many
TGTGCCAGCAGTCCCCGGGGGAGGGGATCACTTAACTATGGCTACACCTTC
CASSPRGRGSLNYGYTF
>18|TRBJ2-2|TRBV11-2|TRBD1|many
TGTGCCAGCAGCCCCGGTGGTCGGACAGGAATGAACACCGGGGAGCTGTTTTTT
CASSPGGRTGMNTGELFF
>13|TRBJ1-2|TRBV19|-|few
TGTGCCAGTGCCATCGAGACGACGGGAGGCTACACCTTC
CASAIETTGGYTF
>11|TRBJ2-3|TRBV20-1|-|many
TGCAGCGGGTACGGCGCAGATACGCAGTATTTT
CSGYGADTQYF
>13|TRBJ2-5|TRBV7-9|-|many
TGTGCCAGCACCCCATTGGTGGGGGAGACCCAGTACTTC
CASTPLVGETQYF
>13|TRBJ1-1|TRBV10-3|-|few
TGTGCCATCATAGGCCAAAGGGAAGGGAAAGCTTTCTTT
CAIIGQREGKAFF
>16|TRBJ1-1|TRBV20-1|-|many
TGCAGTGCTATAACAGGACCCGTTATCATGAACACTGAAGCTTTCTTT
CSAITGPVIMNTEAFF
>14|TRBJ1-5|TRBV11-2|-|few
TGTGCCAGCAGCTTAACCCGGGGGCCTCAGCCCCAGCATTTT
CASSLTRGPQPQHF
>14|TRBJ2-1|TRBV12-3/TRBV12-4|-|many
TGTGCCAGCAGTTTAGCGCGGGAGACAGGGACCCAGTTCTTC
CASSLARETGTQFF
>15|TRBJ1-1|TRBV7-2|TRBD1|-
TGTGCCAGCAGCCCCGTGACAGGGATGAACACTGAAGCTTTCTTT
CASSPVTGMNTEAFF
>13|TRBJ1-1|TRBV12-3/TRBV12-4|-|many
TGTGCCAGCATAAGGGCTATAGGAACTGAAGCTTTCTTT
CASIRAIGTEAFF
>21|TRBJ2-3|TRBV24-1|TRBD2|-
TGTGCCACCAGTGACAACCCGTGGGTGACTAGCGGGAATGGAGGAACAGATGCGCAGTATTTT
CATSDNPWVTSGNGGTDAQYF
>16|TRBJ1-5|TRBV20-1|-|-
TGCAGTGCTAGAGTCCCGGTCAGCTATAGCAATCAGCCCCAGCATTTT
CSARVPVSYSNQPQHF
>16|TRBJ2-5|TRBV12-3/TRBV12-4|-|-
TGTGCCAGCAGTTTGAATCCAGCGGAAACCCAAGAGACCCAGTACTTC
CASSLNPAETQETQYF
>14|TRBJ2-7|TRBV3-1|TRBD1|many
TGTGCCAGCAGCGCTACGGGACAGGGGGCCGAGCAGTACTTC
CASSATGQGAEQYF
>19|TRBJ2-7|TRBV15|TRBD2|many
TGTGCCACCAGCAGAGTGTTTCACTCTCGGACTAGCGGGAGGAGTGACTCGAACTTC
CATSRVFHSRTSGRSDSNF
>16|TRBJ2-7|TRBV18|-|-
TGTGCCAGCTCTTCCACCGAGATGATCCTCTCCTACGAGCAGTACTTC
CASSSTEMILSYEQYF
>12|TRBJ2-4|TRBV27|-|few
TGTGCCAGCAAGGGGGCCAAAAACATTCAGTACTTC
CASKGAKNIQYF
>14|TRBJ2-5|TRBV24-1|-|many
TGTGCCACCAGTGATTGGGGGGATCAAGAGACCCAGTACTTC
CATSDWGDQETQYF
>19|TRBJ2-3|TRBV2|-|many
TGTGCCAGCAATATGCAAGTGATAGGACCTCGAGCAGAAACAGATACGCAGTATTTT
CASNMQVIGPRAETDTQYF
>12|TRBJ1-1|TRBV27|-|many
TGTGCCAGCAGAACCGGATTCTCTGAAGCTTTCTTT
CASRTGFSEAFF
>15|TRBJ1-4|TRBV4-1|TRBD1|few
TGCGCCAGCAGCCATGATCCGGGACAGGGTGGTCAACTGTTTTTT
CASSHDPGQGGQLFF
>14|TRBJ2-4|TRBV9|-|-
TGTGCCAGCAGCGGCCGGGGTTGGGGGAACATTCAGTACTTC
CASSGRGWGNIQYF
>16|TRBJ2-6|TRBV12-3/TRBV12-4|-|few
TGTGCCAGCAGTTTATCAGGGGCCGCTGGGGCCAACGTCCTGACTTTC
CASSLSGAAGANVLTF
>16|TRBJ2-2|TRBV19|-|few
TGTGCCAGTAGTATCCAAACTAGCCCCAACACCGGGGAGCTGTTTTTT
CASSIQTSPNTGELFF
>16|TRBJ2-7|TRBV7-9|-|many
TGTGCCAGCAGCTTAGGGCTCATCCTCTCCTGGTACGAGCAGTACTTC
CASSLGLILSWYEQYF
>17|TRBJ2-3|TRBV15|TRBD2|many
TGTGCCACCAGCAGAGCCATGACTAGCGGGAGCCCAGATACGCAGTATTTT
CATSRAMTSGSPDTQYF
>12|TRBJ2-7|TRBV10-2|-|many
TGCGCCAGCACCCCGGGCAACGTCGAGCAGTACTTC
CASTPGNVEQYF
>13|TRBJ1-2|TRBV6-1|-|few
TGTGCCAGCAGCCCCCCCTCCGGGGTTGGCTACACCTTC
CASSPPSGVGYTF
>14|TRBJ2-2|TRBV15|-|few
TGTGCCACCAGCATTGACAGGTTCACCGGGGAGCTGTTTTTT
CATSIDRFTGELFF
>16|TRBJ2-3|TRBV9|-|few
TGTGCCAGCAGCGTGCGACTCGCCACCATCACAGATACGCAGTATTTT
CASSVRLATITDTQYF
>13|TRBJ2-3|TRBV28|-|many
TGTGCCAGCAGTTTACTGGAAACAGATACGCAGTATTTT
CASSLLETDTQYF
>15|TRBJ1-1|TRBV28|-|many
TGTGCCAGCAGTTCCGGGGGGGGCTACAGGACTGAAGCTTTCTTT
CASSSGGGYRTEAFF
>12|TRBJ2-5|TRBV10-2|-|many
TGCGCCAGCAGCTCACGACAAGAGACCCAGTACTTC
CASSSRQETQYF
>16|TRBJ2-1|TRBV6-1|-|many
TGTGCCAGCAGGGGGGGGACAGGCTCAGCGGATAATGAGCAGTTCTTC
CASRGGTGSADNEQFF
>15|TRBJ2-7|TRBV15|TRBD2|few
TGTGCCACCAGCAGAGAGTTGGGACTAGCGAACGAGCAGTACTTC
CATSRELGLANEQYF
>14|TRBJ2-7|TRBV6-5|-|few
TGTGCCAGCAGTTCCGCCCCGCAGGGCACCGAGCAGTACTTC
CASSSAPQGTEQYF
>16|TRBJ1-5|TRBV10-3|TRBD1|-
TGTGCCATTGGACAGGGAATCTCCAATAGCAATCAGCCCCAGCATTTT
CAIGQGISNSNQPQHF
>14|TRBJ2-1|TRBV20-1|-|many
TGCAGTGCTAGTGGGAGTCCCCTCTACAATGAGCAGTTCTTC
CSASGSPLYNEQFF
>16|TRBJ2-7|TRBV29-1|TRBD2|few
TGCAGCGTGGGGGGTAGAAAGCGGGAGGGGTCCTACGAGCAGTACTTC
CSVGGRKREGSYEQYF
>21|TRBJ1-1|TRBV6-2/TRBV6-3|-|-
TGTGCCAGCAGTTACTCGACTCTTACCCTACGGGAATGGGTGGTGAACACTGAAGCTTTCTTT
CASSYSTLTLREWVVNTEAFF
>14|TRBJ2-3|TRBV14|-|-
TGTGCCAGCAGCCAAGTTGGGGTTTCAGATACGCAGTATTTT
CASSQVGVSDTQYF
>15|TRBJ1-2|TRBV7-8|-|few
TGTGCCAGCAGCTTCGCCATGGACAGCCGCTATGGCTACACCTTC
CASSFAMDSRYGYTF
>13|TRBJ2-5|TRBV7-7|-|few
TGTGCTAGCAGCTCCATGAGAGGAGAGACCCAGTACTTC
CASSSMRGETQYF
>13|TRBJ2-5|TRBV10-3|-|-
TGTGCCATCCAGGGGTCTAGAGAAGAGACCCAGTACTTC
CAIQGSREETQYF